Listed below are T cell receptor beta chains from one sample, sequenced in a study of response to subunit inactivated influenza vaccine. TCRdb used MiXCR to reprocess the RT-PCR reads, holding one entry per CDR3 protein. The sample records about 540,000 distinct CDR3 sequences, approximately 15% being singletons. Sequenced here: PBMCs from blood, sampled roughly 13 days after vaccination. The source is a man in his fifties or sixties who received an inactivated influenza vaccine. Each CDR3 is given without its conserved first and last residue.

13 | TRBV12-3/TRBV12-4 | ASSFSGPRPETQY
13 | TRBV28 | ASSRLRLAVETQY
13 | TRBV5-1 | ASRSGTGAAQPQH
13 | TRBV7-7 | ASSSGGFTTTEQF
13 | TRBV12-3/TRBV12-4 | ASSLDGVSTGELF
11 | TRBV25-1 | ASRGPGSYEQY
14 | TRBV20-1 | SARAPLDRLPYEQY
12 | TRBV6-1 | ASSEAPAGRELF
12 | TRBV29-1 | SVSDRVGNQPQH
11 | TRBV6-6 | ASGRGQDEKLF
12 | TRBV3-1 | AAGTGLSSYEQY
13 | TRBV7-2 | ASSSGQGRRETQY
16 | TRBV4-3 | ASSQATPELAGRNEQF
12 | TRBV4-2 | ASSQDGLSYGYT
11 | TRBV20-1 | SARAAGSEKLF
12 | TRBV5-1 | ASSKGQGSFGYT
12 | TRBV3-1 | ASSQAGQGNIQY
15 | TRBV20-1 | SARSMTGGNLANVLT
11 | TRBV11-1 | ASSSSGGTEAF
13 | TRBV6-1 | ASSRLAGATNEQF
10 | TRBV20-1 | SARAPAYEQY
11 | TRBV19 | ASRPGAYNEQF
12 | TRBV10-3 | ASANAGQGNIQY
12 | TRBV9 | ASSVGQGGDEQF
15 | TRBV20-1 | SAPLGLAGAPPYEQY
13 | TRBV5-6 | ASSLVARRYNEQF
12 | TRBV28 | ASSFRTGTREQY
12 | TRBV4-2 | ASSQSSRTDTQY
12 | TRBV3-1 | ASSPRLGDQPQH
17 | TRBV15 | ATSRNRELAGALQETQY